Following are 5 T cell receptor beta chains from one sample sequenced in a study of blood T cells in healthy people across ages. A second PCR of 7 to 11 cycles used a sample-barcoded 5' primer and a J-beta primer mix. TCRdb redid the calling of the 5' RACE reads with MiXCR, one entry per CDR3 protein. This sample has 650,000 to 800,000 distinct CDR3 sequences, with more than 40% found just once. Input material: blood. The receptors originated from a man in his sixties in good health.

Here the CDR3 DNA reads TGTGCCAGCAGCTTAACGCGGGTAGCCAAAAACATTCAGTACTTC. This translates into CASSLTRVAKNIQYF. The chain combines TRBV7-2 with TRBJ2-4; D perhaps matches TRBD2 (5 bases). The CDR3 is 15 amino acids. Germline assignment: CDR1 SGHTA and CDR2 FQGNSA. The ends were cut back, 2 bases at V and 0 bases at J, with 8 bases in the middle.

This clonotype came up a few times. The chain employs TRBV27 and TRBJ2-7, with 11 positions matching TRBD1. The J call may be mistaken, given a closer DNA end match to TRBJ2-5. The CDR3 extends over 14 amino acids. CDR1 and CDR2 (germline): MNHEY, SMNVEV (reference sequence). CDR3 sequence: CASSGTGGLKTQYF. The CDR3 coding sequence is TGTGCCAGCAGTGGGACAGGGGGTTTAAAGACCCAGTACTTC.

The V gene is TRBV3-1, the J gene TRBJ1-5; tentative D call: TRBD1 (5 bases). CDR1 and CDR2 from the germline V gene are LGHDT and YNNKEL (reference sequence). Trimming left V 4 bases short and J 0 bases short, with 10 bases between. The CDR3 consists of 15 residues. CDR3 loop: CASSPVGVSNQPQHF. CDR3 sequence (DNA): TGTGCCAGCAGCCCCGTGGGGGTTAGCAATCAGCCCCAGCATTTT.

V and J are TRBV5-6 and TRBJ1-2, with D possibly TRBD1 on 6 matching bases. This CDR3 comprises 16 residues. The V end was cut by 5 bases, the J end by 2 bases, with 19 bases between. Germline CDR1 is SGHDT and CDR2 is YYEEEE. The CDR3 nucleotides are TGTGCCAGCAGGAAACAATTACGGGACACGAACTATGGCTACACCTTC. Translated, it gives CASRKQLRDTNYGYTF.

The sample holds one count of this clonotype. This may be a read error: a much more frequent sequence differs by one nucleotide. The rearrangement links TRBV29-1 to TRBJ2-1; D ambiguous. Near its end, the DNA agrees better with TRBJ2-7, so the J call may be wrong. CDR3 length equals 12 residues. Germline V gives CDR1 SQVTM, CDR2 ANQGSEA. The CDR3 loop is CSVPKLYNEQYF. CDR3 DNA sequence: TGCAGCGTTCCAAAACTCTACAATGAGCAGTACTTC.